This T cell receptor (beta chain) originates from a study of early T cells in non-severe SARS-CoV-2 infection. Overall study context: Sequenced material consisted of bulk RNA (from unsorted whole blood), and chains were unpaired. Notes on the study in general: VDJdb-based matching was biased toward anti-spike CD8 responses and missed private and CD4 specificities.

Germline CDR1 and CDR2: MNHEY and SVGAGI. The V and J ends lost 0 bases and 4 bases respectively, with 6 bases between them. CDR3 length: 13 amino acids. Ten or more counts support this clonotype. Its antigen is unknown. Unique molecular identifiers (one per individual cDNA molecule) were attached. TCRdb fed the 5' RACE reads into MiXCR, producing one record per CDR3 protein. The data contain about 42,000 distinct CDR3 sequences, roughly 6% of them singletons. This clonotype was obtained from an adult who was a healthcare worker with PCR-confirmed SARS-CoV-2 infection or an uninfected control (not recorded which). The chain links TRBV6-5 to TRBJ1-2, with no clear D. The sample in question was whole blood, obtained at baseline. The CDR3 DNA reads TGTGCCAGCAGTTACTCTTCCCTCTATGGCTACACCTTC. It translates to CASSYSSLYGYTF.